The 13 T cell receptor beta chains below were found in one sample sequenced in a study of quantifying T cell responses using KT2 cells. The wider study: cDNA was made from DNase-treated RNA using alpha and beta constant primers.

The cDNA 3' end received a ligated oligonucleotide with a UMI. First-round PCR used about 4 cycles and beta primers RC1.1 and RC1.2 covering TRBC1 and TRBC2. TCRdb called the UMI-ligation and nested PCR reads again in MiXCR, with one record for every CDR3 protein. The data show under 35,000 distinct CDR3 sequences, 10% seen once. Sequences were obtained from PBMCs spiked with cells of the T cell clone KT2. The origin of the receptors is a human donor.

This clonotype was counted only a few times. The CDR3 here is CSARAWGHPAKNIQYF. The CDR3 bases are TGCAGTGCCCGTGCCTGGGGACACCCAGCCAAAAACATTCAGTACTTC. This chain uses TRBV20-1 with TRBJ2-4; maybe TRBD1 (6 bases). The germline V gene has CDR1 DFQATT and CDR2 SNEGSKA (reference sequence). The CDR3 has 16 amino acids. Trimming removed 6 bases from V and 0 bases from J, with 18 bases in between.

This clonotype was counted at least ten times. The V and J genes are TRBV29-1 and TRBJ2-1; 10 bases match TRBD2. Trimming removed 8 bases from V and 6 bases from J; junction bases left unmatched: 4. This CDR3 comprises 12 residues. CDR1 SQVTM and CDR2 ANQGSEA come from the germline V gene. CDR3 sequence: CSLGLASNEQFF. CDR3 sequence (DNA): TGCAGCTTGGGACTAGCGTCCAATGAGCAGTTCTTC.

This clonotype was seen more than once but under ten times. The chain employs TRBV5-1 and TRBJ1-1; maybe TRBD1 (6 bases). The CDR3 has 15 amino acids. V shed 7 bases and J shed 1 base, with 17 bases lying between them. CDR1 and CDR2 (germline): SGHRS, YFSETQ. CDR3 in DNA: TGCGCCAGCTATATACAACAGGGTACGAACACTGAAGCTTTCTTT. It specifies CASYIQQGTNTEAFF.

V usage is TRBV7-9 and J usage is TRBJ2-1; 9 bases are shared with TRBD1. The germline CDR1 and CDR2 sequences are SEHNR and FQNEAQ (reference sequence). The CDR3 contains 15 residues. V trimming: 4 bases; J trimming: 10 bases; junction bases outside the gene matches: 11. The CDR3 sequence is CASSSKGGQGGEQFF. The CDR3 DNA follows: TGTGCCAGCAGCTCCAAGGGGGGACAGGGAGGCGAGCAGTTCTTC.

This clonotype was seen at least ten times. V gene TRBV20-1 combines with J gene TRBJ1-1; 9 nucleotides match TRBD1. This CDR3 has 14 residues. Germline values: CDR1 DFQATT, CDR2 SNEGSKA (reference sequence). The V gene end was trimmed by 3 bases and the J gene end by 5 bases; junction bases not matched to a gene: 7. The CDR3, as DNA: TGCAGTGCTAGTTTGGGGACAGGGATAACTGAAGCTTTCTTT. The encoded protein is CSASLGTGITEAFF.

The chain links TRBV6-1 to TRBJ1-5, with TRBD1 as a possible D gene (6 bases). Germline V lookup: CDR1 MNHNS, CDR2 SASEGT. This CDR3 spans 14 amino acids. The V end was cut by 8 bases, the J end by 0 bases, with 11 bases between. The CDR3 DNA reads TGTGCCAGCGCACAGGGTTATAGCAATCAGCCCCAGCATTTT. Protein sequence: CASAQGYSNQPQHF.

The chain has TRBV20-1 and TRBJ2-7, with D maybe TRBD2 (6 bases). V was pared by 2 bases and J by 0 bases, with 11 bases between. This CDR3 comprises 14 residues. Germline CDR1 DFQATT, CDR2 SNEGSKA (reference sequence). For the CDR3, the DNA is TGCAGTGCTAGACGGGACTCGAGCTCCTACGAGCAGTACTTC. Translated, it gives CSARRDSSSYEQYF.

This clonotype was counted at least ten times. The chain couples TRBV7-2 to TRBJ2-5; a weak D match, TRBD1 (6 bases). Trimming removed 5 bases from V and 5 bases from J, with 15 bases in between. Germline loops: CDR1 SGHTA, CDR2 FQGNSA. This CDR3 has 14 residues. The CDR3 nucleotides read TGTGCCAGCAGCCAATACTCCAGGGGTGAGACCCAGTACTTC. This translates into CASSQYSRGETQYF.

This clonotype was detected a few times. The rearrangement links TRBV7-2 to TRBJ1-2, with D possibly TRBD1 on 5 matching bases. Trimming shortened V by 1 base and J by 2 bases, and 5 bases separated the two germline ends. This CDR3 comprises 13 residues. CDR1 and CDR2 (germline): SGHTA, FQGNSA. DNA for the CDR3: TGTGCCAGCAGCTTAGGGACAAACTATGGCTACACCTTC. Its translation: CASSLGTNYGYTF.

The chain combines TRBV7-3 with TRBJ2-3; weak D call: TRBD1 (5 bases). V was cut by 3 bases and J by 2 bases, with 12 bases left in between. Germline values: CDR1 SGHTA, CDR2 FQGTGA. This CDR3 has 15 residues. CDR3 loop: CASSFQGRDTDTQYF. The CDR3 coding sequence is TGTGCCAGCAGCTTCCAAGGCAGGGACACAGATACGCAGTATTTT. The full variable domain, rest sourced from reference TRBV7-3 and TRBJ2-3, is GAGVSQTPSNKVTEKGKYVELRCDPISGHTALYWYRQSLGQGPEFLIYFQGTGAADDSGLPNDRFFAVRPEGSVSTLKIQRTERGDSAVYLCASSFQGRDTDTQYFGPGTRLTVL.

There are many counts of this clonotype. The chain uses TRBV6-2 or TRBV6-3 and TRBJ2-7; D may be TRBD2 (6 bases). CDR1 MNHEY and CDR2 SVGEGT come from the germline V gene. Trimming pared 8 bases from V and 2 bases from J, leaving 13 bases between. The CDR3 spans 13 residues. CDR3 DNA sequence: TGTGCCAGCCGGGACTGGAAAACCTACGAGCAGTACTTC. Protein: CASRDWKTYEQYF.

This clonotype has ten or more counts. The J gene is TRBJ2-5, the V gene TRBV2; TRBD1 matches at 9 bases. Germline assignment: CDR1 SNHLY and CDR2 FYNNEI. The CDR3 extends over 15 amino acids. With V trimmed by 7 bases and J by 2 bases, 8 bases remained unmatched. CDR3 sequence (DNA): TGTGCCAGCAAGGAAGGGACAGGGCGTCAAGAGACCCAGTACTTC. Its translation: CASKEGTGRQETQYF.

This clonotype has at least ten counts. The chain employs TRBV24-1 and TRBJ2-2, with a possible D match to TRBD2 (5 bases). V was cut by 0 bases and J by 4 bases, with 11 bases left in between. Germline loops: CDR1 KGHDR, CDR2 SFDVKD. The CDR3 length is 16 residues. The DNA for the CDR3 is TGTGCCACCAGTGATTTGGTGAAGGCGGGCACCGGGGAGCTGTTTTTT. Its protein product is CATSDLVKAGTGELFF.